Presented here are 14 T cell receptor beta chains from one specimen sequenced in a study of a mutant IDH1 vaccine in newly diagnosed glioma. This table comes from immunoSEQ multiplex PCR, and its TCRdb copy is limited to in-frame clones, with some not included. The sample consists of 70,000 or so clones, around four fifths of them appearing once. Time point here: baseline, week 1 (first vaccination visit). Treatment noted: pre-vaccination baseline after standard-of-care therapy. The sequencing used peripheral blood mononuclear cells (PBMCs), collected from a glioma patient treated with radiotherapy, temozolomide or both. The receptors come from a woman under 30 with glioma. Some clones in this sample may be carry-over from other donors' samples.

The V call is TRBV27, the J call TRBJ1-1, with TRBD1 identical over 9 bases. Losses at the gene ends were 5 bases for V and 7 bases for J; bases not matched to a gene: 11. The CDR3 sequence is 15 residues long. Looked up from germline, CDR1 is MNHEY and CDR2 is SMNVEV (reference sequence). This CDR3 reads CASSTRQGVMGEAFF. The CDR3 coding sequence is TGTGCCAGCAGTACACGACAGGGGGTAATGGGTGAAGCTTTCTTT.

This clone was recorded once. This chain joins TRBV20-1 and TRBJ2-1; possible D gene TRBD2, 6 bases. V shed 3 bases and J shed 13 bases, with 13 bases lying between them. The CDR3 sequence is 11 residues long. Germline V gene lookup returns CDR1 DFQATT and CDR2 SNEGSKA (reference sequence). CDR3 bases: TGCAGTGCTAGGGCCCGGGACTTACAGTTCTTC. Translating gives CSARARDLQFF.

The rearrangement joins TRBV29-1 to TRBJ1-2; no definite D call. The CDR3 sequence is 13 residues long. Looked up from germline, CDR1 is SQVTM and CDR2 is ANQGSEA. V lost 0 bases and J lost 4, with 9 bases in between. The CDR3 DNA follows: TGCAGCGTTGAAGATCCTAACGGCTATGGCTACACCTTC. This gives the protein CSVEDPNGYGYTF.

CDR3 nucleotides: TGTGCCAGCAGCTTAAAGCCCCCTAGCGGGAGTAACGAGCAGTACTTC. Translating gives CASSLKPPSGSNEQYF. The chain recombines TRBV7-2 with TRBJ2-7; 10 bases line up with TRBD2. V dropped 2 bases and J dropped 5; count of bases not matched to a gene: 9. The CDR3 has 16 residues. Germline V gene lookup returns CDR1 SGHTA and CDR2 FQGNSA.

The CDR3, as DNA: TGTGCCAGCAGCCCCGGCGGAGGGTGGACTGAAGCTTTCTTT. Its translation is CASSPGGGWTEAFF. The chain uses TRBV7-9 and TRBJ1-1; D remains unclear. This CDR3 region has 14 residues. Trimming shortened V by 5 bases and J by 5 bases, and 15 bases separated the two germline ends. Germline-derived CDR1 and CDR2 are SEHNR and FQNEAQ (reference sequence).

The chain combines TRBV10-3 with TRBJ1-6; possible D gene TRBD1, 5 bases. The V gene lost 7 bases and the J gene lost 7 bases, with 14 bases spanning the gap. CDR3 length: 14 residues. In germline, CDR1 is ENHRY, CDR2 SYGVKD. The CDR3 loop reads CAITLGTENSPLHF. Here the CDR3 DNA reads TGTGCCATCACCCTGGGGACGGAAAATTCACCCCTCCACTTT.

This clone was seen only a few times. The genes are TRBV29-1 and TRBJ1-5; D is perhaps TRBD1 (5 bases). V lost 4 bases and J lost 0, with 10 bases in between. The CDR3 runs 14 residues. Germline CDR1 is SQVTM and CDR2 is ANQGSEA. CDR3 sequence: CSVAGMSSNQPQHF. For the CDR3, the DNA is TGCAGCGTTGCAGGGATGTCTAGCAATCAGCCCCAGCATTTT.

This sequence joins TRBV2 and TRBJ1-4; D might be TRBD1 (5 bases). The CDR3 length is 14 residues. CDR1 is SNHLY, CDR2 FYNNEI, per germline. The ends were cut back, 3 bases at V and 4 bases at J, with 9 bases in the middle. The CDR3 region has the DNA TGTGCCAGCAGTGACAGGGCCTATAATGAAAAACTGTTTTTT. Protein: CASSDRAYNEKLFF.

This chain joins TRBV19 and TRBJ1-4; a possible D gene is TRBD1 (5 bases). Germline V gene sequence: CDR1 LNHDA, CDR2 SQIVND (reference sequence). This CDR3 has 15 amino acids. V lost 2 bases to trimming and J lost 8 bases, with 15 bases between them. Here the CDR3 reads CASSILPGSEEKLFF. The CDR3 DNA is TGTGCCAGTAGTATACTACCAGGGTCGGAAGAAAAACTGTTTTTT.

This rearrangement joins TRBV27 to TRBJ1-5; D is ambiguous. Germline CDR1 reads MNHEY; CDR2 reads SMNVEV (reference sequence). This CDR3 region has 14 residues. Trimming removed 0 bases from V and 3 bases from J, with 6 bases in between. CDR3 region: CASSLSGVNQPQHF. The CDR3 coding sequence is TGTGCCAGCAGTTTATCCGGGGTCAATCAGCCCCAGCATTTT.

V is TRBV6-5 and J is TRBJ1-2, with 9 bases that match TRBD1. Looked up from germline, CDR1 is MNHEY and CDR2 is SVGAGI. CDR3 length: 15 residues. The trim removed 4 bases at V and 4 bases at J, leaving 7 bases unmatched. For the CDR3, the DNA is TGTGCCAGCAGTTCCTACCCGGGACAGGGCTATGGCTACACCTTC. Amino acids: CASSSYPGQGYGYTF.

The J gene is TRBJ2-2, the V gene TRBV6-1, with D unresolved. V gave up 2 bases and J gave up 7 bases, with 2 bases separating them. There are 11 residues in the CDR3. Germline values: CDR1 MNHNS, CDR2 SASEGT. The CDR3 region has the DNA TGTGCCAGCAGTGAAATCGGGGAGCTGTTTTTT. It translates to CASSEIGELFF.

This clone has more than one count but fewer than ten. The V and J genes are TRBV19 and TRBJ1-5; D unclear. The CDR3 is 13 residues long. V lost 4 bases to trimming and J lost 11 bases, with 15 bases between them. Germline V gives CDR1 LNHDA, CDR2 SQIVND (reference sequence). The CDR3: CASSKPGRTAQHF. CDR3 nucleotides: TGTGCCAGTAGTAAGCCGGGCCGAACGGCCCAGCATTTT.

The V and J genes are TRBV4-1 and TRBJ1-3; 7 nucleotides agree with TRBD1. The germline CDR1 and CDR2 sequences are MGHRA and YSYEKL. The V and J ends lost 4 bases and 9 bases, in that order; junction bases with no gene match: 9. This CDR3 is 14 amino acids long. The CDR3 protein is CASSRQGVEGTIYF. CDR3 nucleotides: TGCGCCAGCAGCCGGCAGGGGGTCGAGGGCACCATATATTTT.